The clone carrying this T cell receptor beta chain came up a few times. What it recognizes is unknown. This sample was taken from a study of identical twins. General observations from the study: Clonotypes of the beta chain that were abundant in cord blood carried fewer insertions (memory repertoires showed none).

Template switching added a universal primer binding site, and final cDNA carried unique molecular identifiers. TCRdb analysed the 5' RACE reads with MiXCR anew, one entry per CDR3 protein. The sample has some 790,000 distinct CDR3 sequences; over 15% are singletons. The junction had 8 bases not matched to a gene; V was cut back by 7 bases and J by 8 bases. From germline, CDR1 is SQVTM and CDR2 ANQGSEA. The CDR3 covers 13 residues. This sample was also put to use in a study of T cells expressing NK-cell markers. That source adds: Sorted CD3+CD56-NKG2C+, CD3+CD56+NKG2C- and CD3+CD56+NKG2C+ T cells were the source of the TCR beta repertoires. The sequencing cohort of eight donors included seven HCMV-seropositive individuals and one seronegative individual.

The sample was PBMCs. The chain uses TRBV29-1 and TRBJ2-1; 10 nucleotides agree with TRBD1. The TCR was taken from a woman aged 18-29 years in good health. CDR3 residues: CSAPRQGADEQFF. The CDR3 bases are TGCAGCGCTCCGCGACAGGGGGCAGATGAGCAGTTCTTC.